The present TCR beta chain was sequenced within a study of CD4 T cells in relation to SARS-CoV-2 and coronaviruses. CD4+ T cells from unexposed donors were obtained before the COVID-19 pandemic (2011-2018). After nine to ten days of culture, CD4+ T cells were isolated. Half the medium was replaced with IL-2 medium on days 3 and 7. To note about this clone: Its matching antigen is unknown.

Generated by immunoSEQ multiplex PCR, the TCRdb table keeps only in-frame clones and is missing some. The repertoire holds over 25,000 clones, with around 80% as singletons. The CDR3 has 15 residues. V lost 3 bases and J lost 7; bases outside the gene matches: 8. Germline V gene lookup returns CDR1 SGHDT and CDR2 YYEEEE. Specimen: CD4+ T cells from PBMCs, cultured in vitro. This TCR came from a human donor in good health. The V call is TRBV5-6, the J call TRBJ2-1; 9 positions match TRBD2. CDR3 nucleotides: TGTGCCAGCAGCTATCGAGCGGGGGGACCTAATGAGCAGTTCTTC. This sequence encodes CASSYRAGGPNEQFF.